Listed below are T cell receptor beta chains from one sample, sequenced in a study of blood T cell repertoires in COVID-19. Profiling relied on immunoSEQ multiplex PCR, and the TCRdb table lists in-frame clones only, not all of them. The sample carries some 150,000 clones, 75% to 90% recorded once. The material sequenced was peripheral blood. The receptors originated from a woman aged 55-69 years with COVID-19, enrolled during active disease. The CDR3 runs from the conserved cysteine through the conserved F or W. The order of the fields is V gene, J gene, D gene, CDR3 DNA, CDR3 protein. A D gene is named only where the DNA matches it firmly.

TRBV5-4	TRBJ2-3	TRBD2	TGTGCCAGCGGCCTGTCTAGCGGGGGGGACACAGATACGCAGTATTTT	CASGLSSGGDTDTQYF
TRBV5-6	TRBJ1-1	NA	TGTGCCAGCAGCTTGGGCGGGAACACTGAAGCTTTCTTT	CASSLGGNTEAFF
TRBV24-1	TRBJ1-4	NA	TGTGCCACCAGTGATAACAGGGACCTAACTAATGAAAAACTGTTTTTT	CATSDNRDLTNEKLFF
TRBV25-1	TRBJ1-2	NA	TGTGCCAGCGCGGTGGACACCTATGGCTACACCTTC	CASAVDTYGYTF
TRBV7-6	TRBJ2-5	TRBD1	TGTGCCAGCAGCGTTCGGGGACAGGGGGAGGAGACCCAGTACTTC	CASSVRGQGEETQYF
TRBV7-7	TRBJ2-1	TRBD1	TGTGCCAGCAGCCCCCAGGACAGGGCGATTGAGCAGTTCTTC	CASSPQDRAIEQFF
TRBV5-4	TRBJ2-1	NA	TGTGCCAGCAGCAAAATAGCGGAGGAGCAGTTCTTC	CASSKIAEEQFF
TRBV18	TRBJ1-5	NA	TGTGCCAGCTCGGCGGAAGATAGCAATCAGCCCCAGCATTTT	CASSAEDSNQPQHF
TRBV7-2	TRBJ2-1	NA	TGTGCCAGCAGCCCAACGTTACTAGTCAGCTCCTACAATGAGCAGTTCTTC	CASSPTLLVSSYNEQFF
TRBV24-1	TRBJ2-7	NA	TGTGCCACCAGTGATTTGAGGCAGGGAAGGGACGAGCAGTACTTC	CATSDLRQGRDEQYF
TRBV11-3	TRBJ2-3	TRBD2	TGTGCCAGCAGCTTAGGGCTAGCGGGGGCGGAAGATACGCAGTATTTT	CASSLGLAGAEDTQYF